These 22 T cell receptor beta chains were all obtained from the same sample, sequenced in a study of T cells in Graves' hyperthyroidism and ophthalmopathy. Amplification of TCR beta CDR3 regions used RNA as the template. During a first-round RT-PCR of the TCR CDR3, the HTBI primer set was used. Via MiXCR, TCRdb re-called the multiplex PCR reads, giving one row per CDR3 protein. This sample yields a few hundred thousand distinct CDR3 sequences, of which around a sixth are seen a single time; 45% to 50% belongs to the top ten. What was sequenced was blood. The receptor set was obtained from a woman between 50 and 59 years old with Graves' hyperthyroidism.

The rearrangement uses TRBV3-1 and TRBJ1-1; D possibly corresponds to TRBD1 (5 bases). Germline V gene sequence: CDR1 LGHDT, CDR2 YNNKEL (reference sequence). The germline V and J ends were trimmed by 2 bases and 0 bases, with 10 bases remaining between them. The CDR3 has 15 residues. The CDR3 nucleotides read TGTGCCAGCAGCCAATACGGGGCAATGAACACTGAAGCTTTCTTT. It specifies CASSQYGAMNTEAFF. Combining the CDR3 with reference TRBV3-1 and TRBJ1-1 gives the whole variable domain DTAVSQTPKYLVTQMGNDKSIKCEQNLGHDTMYWYKQDSKKFLKIMFSYNNKELIINETVPNRFSPKSPDKAHLNLHINSLELGDSAVYFCASSQYGAMNTEAFFGQGTRLTVV.

This clonotype was counted ten times or more. V and J are TRBV6-1 and TRBJ2-3, with TRBD2 matching over 9 bases. Germline V lookup: CDR1 MNHNS, CDR2 SASEGT. Unmatched junction bases numbered 10, after V lost 10 bases and J lost 2 bases. CDR3 length: 15 amino acids. The CDR3 DNA reads as TGTGCCACCCGACGATTAGCGGGAGTCACAGATACGCAGTATTTT. Its translation: CATRRLAGVTDTQYF.

This clonotype has more than one count but fewer than ten. The chain links TRBV27 to TRBJ1-4; 8 bases fit TRBD1. Germline CDR1 reads MNHEY; CDR2 reads SMNVEV (reference sequence). V lost 6 bases and J lost 7; bases outside the gene matches: 13. The length of the CDR3 is 16 residues. For the CDR3, the DNA is TGTGCCAGCAGCCCCAGCCCAGGGGGCGTGGGTGAAAAACTGTTTTTT. This gives the protein CASSPSPGGVGEKLFF.

This clonotype was picked up many times. The rearrangement uses TRBV30 and TRBJ1-2; TRBD1 is a possible D gene (6 bases). This CDR3 spans 10 amino acids. V dropped 6 bases and J dropped 8 bases, with 10 bases sitting between them. CDR1 is GTSNPN and CDR2 is SVGIG in the germline V gene (reference sequence). Here the CDR3 reads CACYREGYTF. As DNA, the CDR3 is TGTGCCTGTTACAGGGAGGGCTACACCTTC. Looking up the rest from reference TRBV30 and TRBJ1-2 gives the full variable domain: SQTIHQWPATLVQPVGSPLSLECTVEGTSNPNLYWYRQAAGRGLQLLFYSVGIGQISSEVPQNLSASRPQDRQFILSSKKLLLSDSGFYLCACYREGYTFGSGTRLTVV.

To note about this clonotype: The conserved phenylalanine or tryptophan is not found at the CDR3 terminus, so this likely reflects a read error. The chain recombines TRBV6-1 with TRBJ1-1; weak D call: TRBD1 (6 bases). V shed 8 bases and J shed 5 bases, with 24 bases lying between them. CDR3 size: 16 residues. Germline assignment: CDR1 MNHNS and CDR2 SASEGT. The CDR3 loop reads CASRRQGKTGRTEAFS. DNA of the CDR3: TGTGCCAGCCGGCGGCAGGGGAAAACGGGTCGGACTGAAGCTTTCTCT.

There are many counts of this clonotype. V gene TRBV2 combines with J gene TRBJ1-1, with D hard to call. Germline CDR1 SNHLY, CDR2 FYNNEI. The CDR3 is made up of 11 amino acids. Between the trimmed V and J ends, which lost 7 bases and 3 bases, there was a span of 6 bases. CDR3 bases: TGTGCCAGCAAGAGCTACACTGAAGCTTTCTTT. Amino acids: CASKSYTEAFF.

This clonotype appeared a few times. The rearrangement joins TRBV6-1 to TRBJ2-7; D may correspond to TRBD1 or TRBD2 (7 bases each). V lost 7 bases and J lost 3, with 16 bases in between. Per germline, CDR1 MNHNS and CDR2 SASEGT. This CDR3 contains 14 residues. This chain's CDR3 is CASKRGRENYEQYF. CDR3 nucleotide sequence: TGTGCCAGCAAAAGGGGGCGGGAGAACTACGAGCAGTACTTC.

This clonotype was observed at least ten times. The gene calls are TRBV7-9 and TRBJ1-5; D is ambiguous. The CDR3 loop spans 12 amino acids. Trimming took 4 bases from V and 7 from J, leaving 8 bases between them. Germline V gene data show CDR1 as SEHNR and CDR2 as FQNEAQ (reference sequence). Here the CDR3 reads CASSSNLQPQHF. The CDR3 DNA sequence: TGTGCCAGCAGCTCCAACCTCCAGCCCCAGCATTTT.

This clonotype was detected a few times. The V and J genes are TRBV6-5 and TRBJ1-2; 8 nucleotides agree with TRBD1. The CDR3 sequence is 15 residues long. Germline CDR1 is MNHEY and CDR2 is SVGAGI. The V segment lost 0 bases and the J segment 8 bases; nucleotides outside the gene matches: 8. The CDR3 DNA is TGTGCCAGCAGTTACTCGAGGCAGGGGGCGTCGGGCTACACCTTC. Translation: CASSYSRQGASGYTF.

This chain connects TRBV14 to TRBJ2-3; the D is unclear. This CDR3 has 13 amino acids. The V end was cut by 4 bases, the J end by 9 bases, with 14 bases between. Germline CDR1 reads SGHDN; CDR2 reads FVKESK. CDR3 region: CASSPLGMSTQYF. CDR3 nucleotide sequence: TGTGCCAGCAGCCCTCTCGGCATGAGCACGCAGTATTTT. The full variable domain, with the rest looked up from reference TRBV14 and TRBJ2-3, is EAGVTQFPSHSVIEKGQTVTLRCDPISGHDNLYWYRRVMGKEIKFLLHFVKESKQDESGMPNNRFLAERTGGTYSTLKVQPAELEDSGVYFCASSPLGMSTQYFGPGTRLTVL.

This clonotype appeared many times. The J gene is TRBJ2-1, the V gene TRBV10-3, with D hard to call. This CDR3 has 15 residues. Per germline, CDR1 ENHRY and CDR2 SYGVKD. Trimming cost V 0 bases and J 6 bases, with 12 bases left between them. CDR3 sequence (DNA): TGTGCCATCAGTGAGTCGACCCGACTGGGCAATGAGCAGTTCTTC. This gives the protein CAISESTRLGNEQFF.

The V and J genes are TRBV20-1 and TRBJ1-5, with D maybe TRBD1 (6 bases). CDR1 and CDR2 (germline): DFQATT, SNEGSKA (reference sequence). The CDR3 is 14 residues long. V shed 5 bases and J shed 3 bases, with 14 bases lying between them. The CDR3 DNA sequence: TGCAGTGCTCGAGGGGGGGCTGACAATCAGCCCCAGCATTTT. Its protein product is CSARGGADNQPQHF.

This clonotype was seen repeatedly, ten times or more. This chain uses TRBV3-1 with TRBJ2-1, with 8 bases aligning to TRBD2. V trimming: 2 bases; J trimming: 0 bases; junction bases outside the gene matches: 3. Per the germline V gene, CDR1 is LGHDT and CDR2 is YNNKEL (reference sequence). The CDR3 contains 16 residues. CDR3 region: CASSQLSGGSYNEQFF. DNA of the CDR3: TGTGCCAGCAGCCAACTCAGCGGGGGCTCCTACAATGAGCAGTTCTTC.

This clonotype was counted at least ten times. This CDR3 is CASSPGHRTDTQYF. CDR3 DNA: TGCGCCAGCAGCCCGGGACATCGCACAGATACGCAGTATTTT. The chain couples TRBV5-1 to TRBJ2-3; perhaps TRBD1 as D (6 bases). The V end was cut by 4 bases, the J end by 1 base, with 10 bases between. CDR1 is SGHRS and CDR2 is YFSETQ in the germline V gene. The CDR3 sequence is 14 residues long.

This clonotype was seen ten or more times. The chain couples TRBV30 to TRBJ1-2; D ambiguous. Germline V CDR1 and CDR2: GTSNPN, SVGIG (reference sequence). CDR3 length: 14 amino acids. Trimming removed 2 bases at V and 5 bases at J, with 15 bases between. The CDR3 spells CAWSWIALGYGYTF. DNA for the CDR3: TGTGCCTGGAGTTGGATCGCCCTGGGATATGGCTACACCTTC. The whole variable domain, filled in from reference TRBV30 and TRBJ1-2, reads SQTIHQWPATLVQPVGSPLSLECTVEGTSNPNLYWYRQAAGRGLQLLFYSVGIGQISSEVPQNLSASRPQDRQFILSSKKLLLSDSGFYLCAWSWIALGYGYTFGSGTRLTVV.

This clonotype appeared many times. CDR3 region: CASRKGPPSYEQYV. CDR3 coding DNA: TGTGCCAGCAGAAAAGGACCCCCATCCTACGAGCAGTACGTC. The V call is TRBV7-3, the J call TRBJ2-7; D not resolved. This CDR3 contains 14 residues. V lost 6 bases and J 1 base, leaving 13 bases between the germline ends. The germline CDR1 and CDR2 sequences are SGHTA and FQGTGA.

The sample holds a few counts of this clonotype. This chain uses TRBV20-1 with TRBJ2-2, with D perhaps matching TRBD2 (5 bases). Germline lookup yields CDR1 DFQATT and CDR2 SNEGSKA (reference sequence). The CDR3 consists of 12 residues. Trimming took off 5 bases at V and 7 bases at J, with 11 bases between the two ends. Written as DNA, the CDR3 is TGCAGTGCTGAGGGAACGGGCGGGGAGCTGTTTTTT. It specifies CSAEGTGGELFF.

The table lists this clonotype with many counts. The V gene is TRBV19, the J gene TRBJ2-1; D unclear. Germline values: CDR1 LNHDA, CDR2 SQIVND (reference sequence). Trimming cost V 1 base and J 5 bases, with 9 bases left between them. The CDR3 totals 14 residues. The CDR3 sequence: CASSIGWLDNEQFF. The DNA of the CDR3 is TGTGCCAGTAGTATAGGATGGCTGGACAATGAGCAGTTCTTC.

This clonotype showed up many times. This chain uses TRBV20-1 with TRBJ1-2, with 7 bases aligning to TRBD1. V trimming: 3 bases; J trimming: 5 bases; junction bases outside the gene matches: 9. This CDR3 comprises 14 residues. The germline gives CDR1 DFQATT, CDR2 SNEGSKA (reference sequence). The CDR3 region is CSARDRRFRYGYTF. The CDR3 region has the DNA TGCAGTGCTAGGGACAGGCGATTCCGTTATGGCTACACCTTC.

This clonotype appeared once. The gene calls are TRBV11-2 and TRBJ1-6; no clear D. V lost 3 bases to trimming and J lost 8 bases, with 17 bases between them. The CDR3 length is 16 residues. Germline CDR1 SGHAT, CDR2 FQNNGV. CDR3 region: CASSLGASYADSPLHF. CDR3 in DNA: TGTGCCAGCAGCTTGGGTGCCTCTTACGCCGATTCACCCCTCCACTTT.

Here the CDR3 reads CASSPDFDSPLHF. DNA of the CDR3: TGTGCCAGTAGCCCAGACTTCGATTCACCCCTCCACTTT. The chain combines TRBV19 with TRBJ1-6; D unresolved. Germline assignment: CDR1 LNHDA and CDR2 SQIVND (reference sequence). This CDR3 has 13 amino acids. Trimming took 6 bases from V and 8 from J, leaving 11 bases between them.

This rearrangement joins TRBV20-1 to TRBJ1-5; D is possibly TRBD1 (5 bases). The V gene lost 0 bases and the J gene lost 7 bases, with 16 bases spanning the gap. CDR1 is DFQATT, CDR2 SNEGSKA, per germline (reference sequence). This CDR3 is built from 15 residues. As DNA, the CDR3 is TGCAGTGCTAGAGACCCGTCAGGGTATCGGCAGCCCCAGCATTTT. Amino acids: CSARDPSGYRQPQHF.